The present T cell receptor (beta chain) was sequenced within a study of T-cell reconstitution after alpha-beta-depleted transplantation in children. Broader study findings: For some patients, TCRbeta diversity was high at day 60 because of recipient T cells and thymic progenitors that survived. Several hundred graft clones that had expanded were reportedly the source of alpha-beta T cells about two months after transplant. It was newly produced T cells that mostly accounted for T-cell counts and diversity one year after transplant.

This clonotype appeared many times. Its antigen remains unidentified. Trimming shortened V by 8 bases and J by 0 bases, and 13 bases separated the two germline ends. The germline CDR1 and CDR2 sequences are DFQATT and SNEGSKA (reference sequence). This CDR3 is built from 13 residues. The TCRbeta library was prepared with unique molecular identifiers. TCRdb ran MiXCR on the PCR reads and lists one entry per CDR3 protein. The table shows approximately 240,000 distinct CDR3 sequences, with under 13% occurring only once. This receptor was identified in a child in the first two years of life with acute myeloid leukemia, due to receive a stem cell transplant. Sequencing used PBMCs, obtained before TCRalphabeta/CD19-depleted stem cell transplant. The J gene is TRBJ1-1, the V gene TRBV20-1; D call uncertain. DNA of the CDR3: TGCAGTATCGGGGTTCCCATGAACACTGAAGCTTTCTTT. It translates to CSIGVPMNTEAFF.